This entry lists 19 T cell receptor beta chains sequenced from one sample in a study of human T cells and chemical hapten exposure. Documented time point: pre-sensitization, week 0. Described treatment: therapeutic diphenylcyclopropenone sensitization with weekly scalp DPC. One entry per CDR3 protein, called by TCRdb with MiXCR from the RACE reads. The table shows 270,000 or so distinct CDR3 sequences, with 7.5% to 9% occurring only once. The specimen was whole blood, collected in connection with sensitization to the hapten diphenylcyclopropenone (DPC). The receptors shown here come from a man aged 18 to 30 with alopecia areata. Some clones in this sample may be carry-over from other donors' samples.

This clonotype was observed a few times. The CDR3 bases are TGTGCCATCGGGAGGTTAGTGACGCAGTATTTT. It translates to CAIGRLVTQYF. The rearrangement uses TRBV6-2 or TRBV6-3 and TRBJ2-3; 7 nucleotides align to TRBD2. V lost 10 bases, J lost 9 bases, and 7 bases stayed unmatched. Germline values: CDR1 MNHEY, CDR2 SVGEGT. This CDR3 is 11 amino acids long.

This rearrangement joins TRBV10-3 to TRBJ2-1, with TRBD2 identical over 8 bases. The CDR3 runs 16 residues. V lost 6 bases to trimming and J lost 5 bases; unmatched junction nucleotides: 12. Germline V CDR1 and CDR2: ENHRY, SYGVKD. The CDR3: CAISRRGVGKDNEQFF. DNA of the CDR3: TGTGCCATCAGCCGGCGGGGGGTAGGAAAGGACAATGAGCAGTTCTTC.

This clonotype was seen a handful of times. The V gene is TRBV7-2, the J gene TRBJ1-4, with D uncertain. Germline values: CDR1 SGHTA, CDR2 FQGNSA. This CDR3 contains 14 residues. The ends were cut back, 4 bases at V and 7 bases at J, with 13 bases in the middle. The CDR3 sequence is CASSYAYNGEKLFF. The CDR3 DNA is TGTGCCAGCAGCTACGCCTATAACGGTGAAAAACTGTTTTTT.

The gene calls are TRBV6-1 and TRBJ2-7; TRBD2 is a possible D gene (5 bases). In germline, CDR1 is MNHNS, CDR2 SASEGT. CDR3 length: 13 amino acids. Trimming pared 1 base from V and 3 bases from J, leaving 7 bases between. CDR3 protein: CASSEVRDYEQYV. CDR3 DNA: TGTGCCAGCAGTGAAGTTCGGGACTACGAGCAGTACGTC.

This clonotype was observed a handful of times. The chain is built from TRBV5-1 and TRBJ1-2; 7 positions agree with TRBD1. Germline V gives CDR1 SGHRS, CDR2 YFSETQ. This CDR3 is built from 15 residues. The V gene end was trimmed by 5 bases and the J gene end by 0 bases; junction bases not matched to a gene: 7. The chain's CDR3 is CASRQDRSPNYGYTF. CDR3 in DNA: TGCGCCAGCAGGCAGGACAGGAGTCCTAACTATGGCTACACCTTC.

The chain joins TRBV19 to TRBJ1-5; unclear D gene. Trimming pared 5 bases from V and 4 bases from J, leaving 12 bases between. The CDR3 loop spans 14 amino acids. Looked up from germline, CDR1 is LNHDA and CDR2 is SQIVND (reference sequence). In DNA form, the CDR3 reads TGTGCCAGTAGTTCCCACATGGGGAATCAGCCCCAGCATTTT. This codes for CASSSHMGNQPQHF.

This chain connects TRBV12-3 or TRBV12-4 to TRBJ2-7; D possibly corresponds to TRBD2 (5 bases). The CDR3 has 13 amino acids. The V and J ends lost 5 bases and 1 base respectively, with 9 bases between them. CDR3 coding DNA: TGTGCCAGCAGTCTCGGGATTTCCTACGAGCAGTACTTC. This sequence encodes CASSLGISYEQYF.

This clonotype turned up a few times. This chain uses TRBV14 with TRBJ2-2; D is unresolved. Germline V gives CDR1 SGHDN, CDR2 FVKESK. Trimming pared 11 bases from V and 3 bases from J, leaving 13 bases between. The CDR3 covers 13 residues. Here the CDR3 DNA reads TGTGCCGCCTCGCAGGACGACACCGGGGAGCTGTTTTTT. As protein: CAASQDDTGELFF. Combining the CDR3 with reference TRBV14 and TRBJ2-2 gives the whole variable domain EAGVTQFPSHSVIEKGQTVTLRCDPISGHDNLYWYRRVMGKEIKFLLHFVKESKQDESGMPNNRFLAERTGGTYSTLKVQPAELEDSGVYFCAASQDDTGELFFGEGSRLTVL.

The chain links TRBV6-6 to TRBJ1-4, with 9 bases that match TRBD1. Trimming cost V 5 bases and J 4 bases; bases outside gene matches: 5. CDR1 is MNHNY, CDR2 SVGAGI, per germline (reference sequence). The CDR3 consists of 15 residues. CDR3 residues: CASSRWTGDNEKLFF. As DNA, the CDR3 is TGTGCCAGCAGTAGGTGGACAGGGGATAATGAAAAACTGTTTTTT.

This clonotype was counted ten times or more. V gene TRBV20-1 combines with J gene TRBJ1-2; no definite D call. CDR3 size: 11 residues. In germline, CDR1 is DFQATT, CDR2 SNEGSKA (reference sequence). V was trimmed by 5 bases and J by 1 base, leaving 5 bases between them. Written as DNA, the CDR3 is TGCAGTGCTTATAGTAACTATGGCTACACCTTC. Protein product: CSAYSNYGYTF.

There are many counts of this clonotype. The CDR3 sequence is CASSSHLRGRRQPQHF. The CDR3 region has the DNA TGTGCCAGCAGTTCACACCTTAGGGGGAGGCGACAGCCCCAGCATTTT. The genes are TRBV27 and TRBJ1-5; D may be TRBD1 (6 bases). The CDR3 has 16 residues. V was trimmed by 4 bases and J by 7 bases, leaving 20 bases between them. Germline lookup yields CDR1 MNHEY and CDR2 SMNVEV (reference sequence).

This clonotype was seen a few times. The genes are TRBV20-1 and TRBJ1-5; the D is unclear. Germline V CDR1 and CDR2: DFQATT, SNEGSKA (reference sequence). The V end lost 0 bases, the J end lost 3 bases, and 15 bases lay between the germline ends. This CDR3 contains 16 residues. Written as DNA, the CDR3 is TGCAGTGCTAGAGATCTCGGTGGAGCCAACAATCAGCCCCAGCATTTT. It encodes CSARDLGGANNQPQHF.

This clonotype was counted at least ten times. This chain uses TRBV7-2 with TRBJ1-4; D gene ambiguous. The CDR3 spans 15 residues. The V gene's germline CDR1 is SGHTA and CDR2 FQGNSA. V shed 1 base and J shed 10 bases, with 16 bases lying between them. The CDR3 nucleotides are TGTGCCAGCAGCTTAGTAGGAAATGAAGTCGGAAAACTGTTTTTT. This gives the protein CASSLVGNEVGKLFF.

This clonotype appeared many times. This chain connects TRBV12-3 or TRBV12-4 to TRBJ2-2, with D possibly matching TRBD1 (5 bases). Trimming left V 1 base short and J 6 bases short, with 15 bases between. The CDR3 spans 16 residues. CDR3 region: CASSLGRTMQPGELFF. In nucleotides, the CDR3 is TGTGCCAGCAGTTTAGGACGGACAATGCAACCCGGGGAGCTGTTTTTT.

The genes are TRBV5-1 and TRBJ2-1; no definite D call. CDR1 and CDR2 from the germline V gene are SGHRS and YFSETQ. V was cut by 4 bases and J by 5 bases, with 19 bases left in between. The CDR3 has 16 residues. CDR3 in DNA: TGCGCCAGCAGCCAGACTCTCACCGGATCCCACAATGAGCAGTTCTTC. This encodes CASSQTLTGSHNEQFF.

J is TRBJ2-5 and V is TRBV7-2; tentatively, D is TRBD2 (6 bases). V was pared by 0 bases and J by 2 bases, with 13 bases between. Germline V gene sequence: CDR1 SGHTA, CDR2 FQGNSA. The CDR3 covers 16 residues. The CDR3 here is CASSLAGTFKQETQYF. CDR3 coding DNA: TGTGCCAGCAGCTTAGCCGGGACTTTTAAACAAGAGACCCAGTACTTC.

The chain employs TRBV7-3 and TRBJ1-5; maybe TRBD1 (5 bases). CDR1 SGHTA and CDR2 FQGTGA come from the germline V gene. CDR3 size: 15 residues. V lost 4 bases, J lost 6 bases, and 16 bases lay in between. The CDR3 reads CASSSMGGKGQPQHF. CDR3 bases: TGTGCCAGCAGCTCCATGGGGGGAAAGGGTCAGCCCCAGCATTTT.

This clonotype was seen at least ten times. V usage is TRBV3-1 and J usage is TRBJ1-2, with TRBD1 matching over 9 bases. V was clipped by 6 bases and J by 8 bases; unmatched bases: 7. Germline values: CDR1 LGHDT, CDR2 YNNKEL (reference sequence). This CDR3 comprises 13 residues. The CDR3 coding sequence is TGTGCCAGCAGGCAACAGGGGGCGCGAGGCTACACCTTC. Its protein is CASRQQGARGYTF. Using reference TRBV3-1 and TRBJ1-2 for the parts outside the CDR3, the full variable domain is DTAVSQTPKYLVTQMGNDKSIKCEQNLGHDTMYWYKQDSKKFLKIMFSYNNKELIINETVPNRFSPKSPDKAHLNLHINSLELGDSAVYFCASRQQGARGYTFGSGTRLTVV.

This clonotype turned up a few times. This chain links TRBV4-2 with TRBJ1-5, with D possibly being TRBD1 (6 bases). This CDR3 contains 16 residues. V was trimmed by 0 bases and J by 5 bases, leaving 14 bases between them. The V gene's germline CDR1 is LGHNA and CDR2 YNFKEQ. This CDR3 reads CASSQEAGGPYQPQHF. The CDR3 nucleotides read TGTGCCAGCAGCCAAGAGGCCGGGGGCCCTTATCAGCCCCAGCATTTT.